These 21 T cell receptor beta chains were all obtained from the same sample, sequenced in a study of response to subunit inactivated influenza vaccine. TCRdb passed the RT-PCR reads through MiXCR, listing each CDR3 protein once. The sample shows about 190,000 distinct CDR3 sequences, 13% to 15% of them seen only once. Here the sequenced sample was CD8+ T cells sorted from PBMCs, taken approximately 5 days after vaccination. All receptors derive from a man aged 50-60 years who received an inactivated influenza vaccine.

The rearrangement uses TRBV20-1 and TRBJ2-3; D ambiguous. The ends were cut back, 5 bases at V and 0 bases at J, with 15 bases in the middle. The CDR3 loop spans 15 amino acids. The germline gives CDR1 DFQATT, CDR2 SNEGSKA (reference sequence). This CDR3 is CSASSGEASTDTQYF. The CDR3 DNA is TGCAGTGCTTCCTCAGGAGAAGCGAGCACAGATACGCAGTATTTT.

The J gene is TRBJ1-2, the V gene TRBV4-3, with D unresolved. The CDR3 is 16 amino acids. V was shortened by 4 bases and J by 1 base, with 16 bases between the two germline ends. Germline lookup yields CDR1 LGHNA and CDR2 YSLEER. Written as DNA, the CDR3 is TGCGCCAGCAGCCCCACCGCACAGACATATAACTATGGCTACACCTTC. Encoded protein: CASSPTAQTYNYGYTF.

The chain has TRBV28 and TRBJ2-7, with D uncertain. Germline CDR1 MDHEN, CDR2 SYDVKM. The CDR3 covers 13 residues. Trimming left V 4 bases short and J 4 bases short, with 11 bases between. CDR3 DNA sequence: TGTGCCAGCAGTTCCGTCGGCTCGTACGAGCAGTACTTC. It yields the protein CASSSVGSYEQYF.

The V call is TRBV7-6, the J call TRBJ2-2; tentatively, D is TRBD1 (5 bases). The CDR3 is made up of 14 amino acids. Trimming left V 5 bases short and J 4 bases short, with 11 bases between. Germline-derived CDR1 and CDR2 are SGHVS and FNYEAQ. The chain's CDR3 is CASSEQGFTGELFF. CDR3 in DNA: TGTGCCAGCAGCGAGCAGGGATTCACCGGGGAGCTGTTTTTT. The variable domain in full, with the rest retrieved from reference TRBV7-6 and TRBJ2-2, is GAGVSQSPRYKVTKRGQDVALRCDPISGHVSLYWYRQALGQGPEFLTYFNYEAQQDKSGLPNDRFSAERPEGSISTLTIQRTEQRDSAMYRCASSEQGFTGELFFGEGSRLTVL.

V and J are TRBV27 and TRBJ2-3; TRBD2 matches at 10 bases. V lost 0 bases to trimming and J lost 2 bases; unmatched junction nucleotides: 2. The CDR3 runs 16 residues. Per germline, CDR1 MNHEY and CDR2 SMNVEV (reference sequence). The CDR3 is CASSLSLAGTTDTQYF. The CDR3, as DNA: TGTGCCAGCAGTTTATCACTAGCGGGGACCACAGATACGCAGTATTTT.

V and J are TRBV12-3 or TRBV12-4 and TRBJ2-2; TRBD2 might be the D (6 bases). The CDR3 has 16 residues. V lost 7 bases, J lost 0 bases, and 15 bases lay in between. The CDR3 DNA reads as TGTGCCAGCACCAGTCTGCGGGGCACGAACACCGGGGAGCTGTTTTTT. It yields the protein CASTSLRGTNTGELFF.

This clonotype has more than one count but fewer than ten. The rearrangement links TRBV7-6 to TRBJ1-1, with unresolved D. CDR1 is SGHVS, CDR2 FNYEAQ, per germline. The CDR3 has 13 amino acids. Trimming took off 6 bases at V and 3 bases at J, with 11 bases between the two ends. The CDR3, as DNA: TGTGCCAGCAGGTCGTACGTGGACACTGAAGCTTTCTTT. It encodes CASRSYVDTEAFF.

This clonotype showed up just a few times. The chain employs TRBV15 and TRBJ2-3, with 7 positions matching TRBD2. The trim removed 0 bases at V and 11 bases at J, leaving 14 bases unmatched. Germline V gene sequence: CDR1 LNHNV, CDR2 YYDKDF (reference sequence). The CDR3 consists of 16 residues. In DNA form, the CDR3 reads TGTGCCACCAGCAGAGATGGAAGCGGGGCCGCCGTCGTGCAGTATTTT. Translated, it gives CATSRDGSGAAVVQYF.

The chain is built from TRBV29-1 and TRBJ2-4; D might be TRBD2 (5 bases). Germline V lookup: CDR1 SQVTM, CDR2 ANQGSEA. V was trimmed by 1 base and J by 3 bases, leaving 10 bases between them. The CDR3 loop spans 14 amino acids. In DNA, the CDR3 is TGCAGCGTTGAAGCCAGACGGGGCAAAAACATTCAGTACTTC. Its protein product is CSVEARRGKNIQYF.

This rearrangement joins TRBV14 to TRBJ2-7, with unresolved D. Deletions cut 2 bases from V and 7 bases from J, with 6 bases between. The germline V gene has CDR1 SGHDN and CDR2 FVKESK. The length of the CDR3 is 11 residues. DNA of the CDR3: TGTGCCAGCAGCCAATCGTTTGAGCAGTACTTC. Its protein product is CASSQSFEQYF.

This clonotype was recorded many times. The chain couples TRBV7-6 to TRBJ2-1, with 8 positions matching TRBD1. The J segment lost 9 bases and the V segment lost 5 bases, leaving 9 bases of the junction unmatched. This CDR3 spans 14 amino acids. CDR1 and CDR2 from the germline V gene are SGHVS and FNYEAQ. In nucleotides, the CDR3 is TGTGCCAGCAGCGGACAGGGTGTTTTTGGTGAGCAGTTCTTC. It specifies CASSGQGVFGEQFF.

This clonotype occurred a few times. The V and J genes are TRBV12-3 or TRBV12-4 and TRBJ1-2, with D hard to call. The V end was cut by 1 base, the J end by 11 bases, with 11 bases between. This CDR3 comprises 12 residues. CDR3 region: CASSLGAYRYTF. The CDR3 nucleotides read TGTGCCAGCAGTTTAGGGGCATATAGGTACACCTTC.

In its sample, this clonotype was seen a few times. The V gene is TRBV6-2 or TRBV6-3, the J gene TRBJ2-7, with D maybe TRBD1 (6 bases). Germline V gene data show CDR1 as MNHEY and CDR2 as SVGEGT. This CDR3 region has 15 residues. Trimming pared 4 bases from V and 2 bases from J, leaving 15 bases between. This chain's CDR3 is CASSLSGTPAYEQYF. In nucleotides, the CDR3 is TGTGCCAGCAGTTTATCCGGGACACCAGCCTACGAGCAGTACTTC.

This clonotype has more than one count but fewer than ten. The V call is TRBV3-1, the J call TRBJ1-4; 7 bases map to TRBD1. V was clipped by 4 bases and J by 7 bases; unmatched bases: 9. The CDR3 contains 15 residues. Germline assignment: CDR1 LGHDT and CDR2 YNNKEL (reference sequence). In DNA form, the CDR3 reads TGTGCCAGCAGCCGCAATAGGGGGCCGGTTGAAAAACTGTTTTTT. Its translation is CASSRNRGPVEKLFF.

The chain links TRBV20-1 to TRBJ2-4; tentatively, D is TRBD1 (5 bases). The CDR3 consists of 14 residues. The ends were cut back, 1 base at V and 0 bases at J, with 7 bases in the middle. The V gene's germline CDR1 is DFQATT and CDR2 SNEGSKA (reference sequence). The CDR3 nucleotides are TGCAGTGCTAGAGGGACATTAGCCAAAAACATTCAGTACTTC. It encodes CSARGTLAKNIQYF.

V is TRBV6-5 and J is TRBJ1-4; D not certain. CDR1 is MNHEY and CDR2 is SVGAGI in the germline V gene. The CDR3 contains 17 residues. V lost 2 bases and J lost 0, with 13 bases in between. In DNA, the CDR3 is TGTGCCAGCAGTTACCACCCTTCTATCGCAACTAATGAAAAACTGTTTTTT. Translation: CASSYHPSIATNEKLFF.

J is TRBJ1-1 and V is TRBV21-1; TRBD1, the table's D call, lacks a check against the DNA. TRBV21-1 constitutes a pseudogene. This CDR3 contains 14 residues. CDR3: CASSKGRRVGEPFF. In DNA, the CDR3 is TGTGCCAGCAGCAAAGGGCGCAGGGTGGGGGAGCCTTTCTTT.

The chain employs TRBV6-2 or TRBV6-3 and TRBJ2-1; TRBD1 or TRBD2 may be the D gene (5 bases each). Germline loops: CDR1 MNHEY, CDR2 SVGEGT. The CDR3 spans 14 residues. V was clipped by 3 bases and J by 7 bases, with 13 bases between them. The CDR3 here is CASSYLSEGNEQFF. CDR3 nucleotides: TGTGCCAGCAGTTATTTAAGTGAGGGGAATGAGCAGTTCTTC.

The gene calls are TRBV11-2 and TRBJ2-3, with 9 nucleotides matching TRBD2. The CDR3 totals 16 residues. Germline lookup yields CDR1 SGHAT and CDR2 FQNNGV. The V gene end was trimmed by 1 base and the J gene end by 5 bases; junction bases not matched to a gene: 7. The CDR3 spells CASSLGAGGFGDTQYF. In nucleotides, the CDR3 is TGTGCCAGCAGCTTAGGAGCGGGAGGATTTGGAGATACGCAGTATTTT.

This clonotype has a handful of counts. The chain uses TRBV5-6 and TRBJ2-7; 11 nucleotides line up with TRBD2. Germline V gene lookup returns CDR1 SGHDT and CDR2 YYEEEE. Losses at the gene ends were 1 base for V and 5 bases for J; bases not matched to a gene: 14. The CDR3 is made up of 18 amino acids. In DNA form, the CDR3 reads TGTGCCAGCAGCTTGTTAGGGTATGGTCTAGCGGGGGGCCACGAGCAGTACTTC. Encoded protein: CASSLLGYGLAGGHEQYF.

This clonotype was seen only a few times. This sequence joins TRBV15 and TRBJ1-1, with a weak D call TRBD1 (5 bases). The length of the CDR3 is 17 residues. V dropped 1 base and J dropped 5 bases, with 20 bases sitting between them. CDR1 is LNHNV and CDR2 is YYDKDF in the germline V gene (reference sequence). CDR3 DNA sequence: TGTGCCACCAGCAGAGGACATCGGGGCGCCTTAGGGACTGAAGCTTTCTTT. Translation: CATSRGHRGALGTEAFF.